Sequencing of this TCR beta chain was carried out in a study of vaccination effects on CD4 cells after COVID-19. Study-level points and caveats: Clones from infection and from vaccination both contracted markedly late after vaccination. Few convalescent patients were included, and no early post-infection timepoints were sampled. The study found that only 1 of 255 vaccine-induced clones from healthy vaccinees cross-reacted with common cold coronaviruses.

To note about this clone: Antigen: not known.

With 6 bases removed from V and 8 bases from J, the gap between germline ends came to 17 bases. The germline V gene encodes CDR1 MNHEY and CDR2 SMNVEV (reference sequence). The CDR3 loop spans 15 amino acids. Pools of viral peptides were used by the ViraFEST assay to expand antigen-specific CD4+ T cells ahead of sequencing. Culture lasted about nine days before CD4+ T cell isolation. Nucleocapsid antibodies were negative in the vaccine recipients, who had never had SARS-CoV-2 infection. The researchers cultured some 1.9 million PBMC per well with 9.5 to 10 IU/ml IL-2 and roughly 9.4 ug/ml peptides. Sequenced by immunoSEQ multiplex PCR; TCRdb stores in-frame clones only, minus some. This table holds tens of thousands of clones, 65% to 75% found once.

The source of this sequence is a human donor who received a COVID-19 vaccine. The specimen was CD4+ T cells from PBMCs cultured with SARS-CoV-2 spike peptides, collected before COVID-19 vaccination. The rearrangement links TRBV27 to TRBJ1-6; D not certain. The CDR3 DNA follows: TGTGCCAGCAGCTTGGGTAGGGTAGGCGATTCACCCCTCCACTTT. Protein: CASSLGRVGDSPLHF.